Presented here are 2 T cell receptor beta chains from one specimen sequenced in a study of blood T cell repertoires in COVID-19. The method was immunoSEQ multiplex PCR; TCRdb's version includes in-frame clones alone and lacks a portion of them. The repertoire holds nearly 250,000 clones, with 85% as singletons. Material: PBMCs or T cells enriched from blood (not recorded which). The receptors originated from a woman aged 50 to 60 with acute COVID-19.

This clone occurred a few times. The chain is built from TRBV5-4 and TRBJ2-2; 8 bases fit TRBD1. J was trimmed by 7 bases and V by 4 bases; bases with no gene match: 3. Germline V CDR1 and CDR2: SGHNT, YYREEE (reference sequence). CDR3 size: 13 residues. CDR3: CASSGQGGGELFF. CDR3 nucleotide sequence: TGTGCCAGCAGCGGACAGGGAGGCGGGGAGCTGTTTTTT.

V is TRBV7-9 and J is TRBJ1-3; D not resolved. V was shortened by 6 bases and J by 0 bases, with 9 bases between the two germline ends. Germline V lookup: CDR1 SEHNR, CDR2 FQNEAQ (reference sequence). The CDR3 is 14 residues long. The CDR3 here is CASRSTVSGNTIYF. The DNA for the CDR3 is TGTGCCAGCAGGTCAACAGTCTCTGGAAACACCATATATTTT.